This T cell receptor (beta chain) was profiled in a study of T cell responses to AZD1222 COVID-19 vaccine. CDR3 size: 16 residues. Losses at the gene ends were 2 bases for V and 4 bases for J; bases not matched to a gene: 9. Germline loops: CDR1 SGDLS, CDR2 YYNGEE. This clone was recorded a few times. The antigen remains unidentified. The table came from immunoSEQ multiplex PCR; TCRdb's copy has only in-frame clones and leaves some out. The sample shows approximately 220,000 clones, around 93% of them seen only once. Overall study findings and caveats: Repertoires were collected only later (after the peak T cell response had occurred). Regions 160-218 and 743-854 dominated among vaccine-associated CD4 TCRs spanning spike. Close to half of all spike-specific TCRs reportedly target regions of the variants that are unmutated. At baseline, just five or six AZD1222 recipients tested seropositive.

The rearrangement joins TRBV9 to TRBJ1-1, with 9 bases fitting TRBD1. Sample: peripheral blood, taken on day 0 of MenACWY control vaccination. This receptor was obtained from an adult in good health. CDR3 region: CASSVTGGSVGTEAFF. The CDR3 bases are TGTGCCAGCAGCGTGACAGGGGGATCGGTTGGCACTGAAGCTTTCTTT.